A single sample is the source of the 15 T cell receptor beta chains below, sequenced in a study of OX40 agonist ivuxolimab in advanced cancers. Sequencing used immunoSEQ multiplex PCR; TCRdb keeps in-frame clones, though not all of them. The repertoire includes more than 75,000 clones, 70% to 90% of them detected once, and over 0.9% sits in the top ten. Sequences were derived from CD4+ or CD8+ T cells sorted from blood, sampled in a trial of the OX40 agonist ivuxolimab. All receptors derive from an adult with an advanced solid tumor such as melanoma, head and neck, liver or kidney cancer.

V and J are TRBV6-5 and TRBJ2-1; the D is unclear. CDR3 length equals 13 residues. V lost 6 bases to trimming and J lost 0 bases, with 6 bases between them. Germline V gene sequence: CDR1 MNHEY, CDR2 SVGAGI. Written as DNA, the CDR3 is TGTGCCAGCAGACCCGGCTCCTACAATGAGCAGTTCTTC. Translating it yields CASRPGSYNEQFF.

The chain combines TRBV25-1 with TRBJ2-3; 9 bases match TRBD2. The junction had 5 bases not matched to a gene; V was cut back by 5 bases and J by 2 bases. Germline CDR1 reads MGHDK; CDR2 reads SYGVNS. This CDR3 has 15 residues. The CDR3 loop reads CASSLASGVTDTQYF. The DNA for the CDR3 is TGTGCCAGCAGTTTGGCTAGCGGGGTCACAGATACGCAGTATTTT.

The chain uses TRBV6-6 and TRBJ2-2, with D hard to call. CDR3 length: 13 residues. V dropped 6 bases and J dropped 4 bases, with 9 bases sitting between them. In germline, CDR1 is MNHNY, CDR2 SVGAGI (reference sequence). The CDR3, as DNA: TGTGCCAGCAGCCCCTCGAGCACCGGGGAGCTGTTTTTT. Translation gives CASSPSSTGELFF.

The chain is built from TRBV10-3 and TRBJ2-1; D tentatively reads TRBD1 or TRBD2 (6 bases each). The germline V gene encodes CDR1 ENHRY and CDR2 SYGVKD. Deletions cut 6 bases from V and 10 bases from J, with 13 bases between. This CDR3 has 12 amino acids. The CDR3 loop is CAISLQGGEQFF. The CDR3 DNA reads as TGTGCCATCAGCCTACAGGGAGGAGAGCAGTTCTTC.

This chain connects TRBV27 to TRBJ2-2, with 7 bases aligning to TRBD1. V was pared by 6 bases and J by 7 bases, with 8 bases of the junction left unmatched. The CDR3 loop spans 14 amino acids. Germline V gene data show CDR1 as MNHEY and CDR2 as SMNVEV (reference sequence). CDR3 in amino acids: CASSRTGGGGELFF. DNA of the CDR3: TGTGCCAGCAGCCGGACAGGCGGTGGCGGGGAGCTGTTTTTT.

The chain recombines TRBV27 with TRBJ2-5, with 10 bases aligning to TRBD2. The end of the DNA fits TRBJ2-7 better, so the J call may be wrong. The CDR3 loop spans 14 amino acids. Germline V gene data show CDR1 as MNHEY and CDR2 as SMNVEV (reference sequence). The CDR3 reads CASSEREGVYEQYF. DNA for the CDR3: TGTGCCAGCAGCGAGCGGGAGGGGGTCTACGAGCAGTACTTC.

The DNA for the CDR3 is TGTGCCAGCAGCCCGGGGACAGGGGGCCAGACCGGGGAGCTGTTTTTT. This gives the protein CASSPGTGGQTGELFF. The chain links TRBV7-3 to TRBJ2-2; 12 nucleotides agree with TRBD1. The CDR3 length is 16 residues. Germline CDR1 SGHTA, CDR2 FQGTGA. V was pared by 5 bases and J by 5 bases, with 6 bases of the junction left unmatched. Together with reference TRBV7-3 and TRBJ2-2, the CDR3 gives the full variable domain: GAGVSQTPSNKVTEKGKYVELRCDPISGHTALYWYRQSLGQGPEFLIYFQGTGAADDSGLPNDRFFAVRPEGSVSTLKIQRTERGDSAVYLCASSPGTGGQTGELFFGEGSRLTVL.

The V call is TRBV10-3, the J call TRBJ2-7, with TRBD1 matching over 9 bases. V was pared by 6 bases and J by 3 bases, with 9 bases of the junction left unmatched. Germline assignment: CDR1 ENHRY and CDR2 SYGVKD. The CDR3 is 15 residues long. The CDR3 bases are TGTGCCATCAGGGTCCCGGGACAGGGAAACTACGAGCAGTACTTC. Translating it yields CAIRVPGQGNYEQYF.

This sequence joins TRBV5-1 and TRBJ2-5; 7 nucleotides align to TRBD2. V lost 4 bases and J lost 3; bases outside the gene matches: 6. From germline, CDR1 is SGHRS and CDR2 YFSETQ. This CDR3 comprises 14 residues. Here the CDR3 DNA reads TGCGCCAGCAGCCTTTGGGGAGGGAAAGAGACCCAGTACTTC. Its translation is CASSLWGGKETQYF.

The chain carries TRBV7-9 and TRBJ2-7; D not certain. The length of the CDR3 is 16 residues. Looked up from germline, CDR1 is SEHNR and CDR2 is FQNEAQ (reference sequence). The germline V and J ends were trimmed by 2 bases and 3 bases, with 17 bases remaining between them. DNA for the CDR3: TGTGCCAGCAGCTTATACCCGTTTGCAGTGATCTACGAGCAGTACTTC. Amino acids: CASSLYPFAVIYEQYF.

This clone was seen a single time. V and J are TRBV19 and TRBJ1-2; no definite D call. The V and J ends lost 5 bases and 4 bases respectively, with 14 bases between them. Germline V gene data show CDR1 as LNHDA and CDR2 as SQIVND (reference sequence). This CDR3 comprises 14 residues. The CDR3 sequence: CASSEIGLSYGYTF. CDR3 in DNA: TGTGCCAGTAGTGAAATAGGCCTTAGCTATGGCTACACCTTC. Supplemented by reference TRBV19 and TRBJ1-2, the full variable domain reads DGGITQSPKYLFRKEGQNVTLSCEQNLNHDAMYWYRQDPGQGLRLIYYSQIVNDFQKGDIAEGYSVSREKKESFPLTVTSAQKNPTAFYLCASSEIGLSYGYTFGSGTRLTVV.

The CDR3 nucleotides read TGTGCTAGTGGTTTCGCCTTCTTAGGACAGGGAGTCCAAGAGACCCAGTACTTC. Protein sequence: CASGFAFLGQGVQETQYF. V and J are TRBV12-5 and TRBJ2-5, with TRBD1 matching over 8 bases. Losses at the gene ends were 3 bases for V and 1 base for J; bases not matched to a gene: 13. Per the germline V gene, CDR1 is LGHNT and CDR2 is FRNRAP. The CDR3 covers 18 residues.

This sequence joins TRBV9 and TRBJ2-1, with 8 positions matching TRBD2. Losses at the gene ends were 0 bases for V and 9 bases for J; bases not matched to a gene: 8. The CDR3 has 15 amino acids. Germline CDR1 is SGDLS and CDR2 is YYNGEE. The CDR3 DNA sequence: TGTGCCAGCAGCGTAGGAGGGACTAGAACATTTGAGCAGTTCTTC. The encoded protein is CASSVGGTRTFEQFF.

Here the CDR3 DNA reads TGTGCCAGCAGCTTAAGGGCGAAAACACCTAGCTCCTATAATTCACCCCTCCACTTT. Encoded protein: CASSLRAKTPSSYNSPLHF. The chain couples TRBV5-6 to TRBJ1-6; D is undetermined. The germline V gene encodes CDR1 SGHDT and CDR2 YYEEEE. Trimming stripped 2 bases from V and 0 bases from J, with 18 bases between. This CDR3 region has 19 residues.

The rearrangement joins TRBV5-1 to TRBJ2-1; tentatively, D is TRBD1 or TRBD2 (6 bases each). Trimming left V 5 bases short and J 9 bases short, with 15 bases between. The CDR3 has 13 residues. Germline-derived CDR1 and CDR2 are SGHRS and YFSETQ. The CDR3 loop reads CASRLSGGGEQFF. DNA for the CDR3: TGCGCCAGCAGATTGTCAGGAGGGGGTGAGCAGTTCTTC.